This paragraph reports one T cell receptor beta chain. What it binds is not known. This record belongs to a study of cytomegalovirus exposure and HLA in healthy donors. Study results and limitations: TCR beta sequences numbering fewer than 20,000 were associated with HLA alleles at 0.05 false discovery rate in a later analysis. Most CMV-associated TCR beta chains were later found to appear HLA-restricted.

60 Vbeta and 13 Jbeta primers were used in PCR. Libraries were prepared by immunoSEQ multiplex PCR; TCRdb keeps only in-frame clonotypes and omits some of them. The table lists about 120,000 clones, roughly 75% of them singletons. CDR3 size: 14 residues. The germline V gene has CDR1 MNHEY and CDR2 SMNVEV (reference sequence). V was pared by 4 bases and J by 0 bases, with 10 bases between. Material: PBMCs. This TCR derives from a woman aged 45-60 years in good health and CMV-seronegative. The chain has TRBV27 and TRBJ2-7; D is possibly TRBD2 (5 bases). The CDR3 sequence: CASSSRGDSYEQYF. The CDR3 DNA is TGTGCCAGCAGTTCCCGGGGTGACTCCTACGAGCAGTACTTC.